A selection of T cell receptor beta chains follows, all from one sample in a study of CD8+CD57+ T cells in acquired aplastic anemia. TCRdb itself ran the reads through MiXCR, one entry per CDR3 protein. This table has a few hundred thousand distinct CDR3 sequences, approximately 60% appearing once. Sequenced: sorted CD4+, CD8+, or CD8+CD57+ T cells (not recorded which) from PBMCs. The receptors here all came from a human donor in good health. The CDR3 runs from the conserved cysteine through the conserved F or W. A D gene is named only where the DNA matches it firmly. The size field is filled for only some rows; it gives once, few, many or a size class.

V	D	size	J	DNA	CDR3
TRBV25-1	.	.	TRBJ1-4	TGTGCCAGCAGTGAATTCGGCAGAATGGACAAACTGTTTTTT	CASSEFGRMDKLFF
TRBV19	.	.	TRBJ1-3	TGTGCCAGTAGTAGTCGGGACGCCAGCTCTGGAAACACCATATATTTT	CASSSRDASSGNTIYF
TRBV7-9	TRBD1	few	TRBJ2-7	TGTGCCAGCAGCTCAGGGGGTTTCTACGAGCAGTACTTC	CASSSGGFYEQYF
TRBV9	.	.	TRBJ1-1	TGTGCCAGCAGCCCCCAGACAGAGAACACTGAAGCTTTCTTT	CASSPQTENTEAFF
TRBV29-1	TRBD2	.	TRBJ2-3	TGCAGCGTTACCGTAGCGGGAGATACGCAGTATTTT	CSVTVAGDTQYF
TRBV5-1	.	.	TRBJ1-2	TGCGCCAGCAGCTTGGGAGAGACAGACGGAACCTTC	CASSLGETDGTF
TRBV6-5	TRBD1	.	TRBJ2-7	TGTGCCAGCAGGCCCCGGGACAGCTCCTACGAGCAGTACTTC	CASRPRDSSYEQYF
TRBV7-9	.	.	TRBJ2-6	TGTGCCAGCAGGGGTGGGGGGGCGACTGAAGCTTTC	CASRGGGATEAF
TRBV29-1	TRBD1	once	TRBJ2-2	TGCAGCGTTGGACGGGACAGATTCACCGGGGAGCTGTTTTTT	CSVGRDRFTGELFF
TRBV2	.	.	TRBJ2-1	TGTGCCAGCGGTGGTTTCCCGGGGGATGAGCAGTTCTTC	CASGGFPGDEQFF
TRBV9	TRBD2	.	TRBJ2-3	TGTGCCAGCAGCCCGCTAGCGGGAGGAGCAACAGATACGCAGTATTTT	CASSPLAGGATDTQYF
TRBV19	.	.	TRBJ2-7	TGTGCCAGTAGTATATCGGGCAGGGGCTACGAGCAGTACTTC	CASSISGRGYEQYF
TRBV7-3	TRBD2	.	TRBJ2-1	TGTGCCAGCAGCTCCCTACAAGCGGGAAAGTCGAATGAGCAGTTCTTC	CASSSLQAGKSNEQFF
TRBV7-7	TRBD1	many	TRBJ2-2	TGTGCCAGCAGATCGACAGGGTCCACCGGGGAGCTGTTTTTT	CASRSTGSTGELFF
TRBV20-1	TRBD2	.	TRBJ2-2	TGCAGTGCACCTAGGACTAGCGGGGGGGTGTTTTTT	CSAPRTSGGVFF
TRBV2	TRBD1	.	TRBJ2-7	TGTGCCAGCACCCCTAGGACAGGCTACGAGCAGTACTTC	CASTPRTGYEQYF
TRBV5-1	.	.	TRBJ2-7	TGCGCCAGCAGCACCGATGACCACGAGCAGTACTTC	CASSTDDHEQYF
TRBV6-6	.	.	TRBJ2-5	TGTGCCAGCAGTTGGTCGGGCCGGGAGACCCAGTACTTC	CASSWSGRETQYF
TRBV20-1	TRBD1	.	TRBJ2-7	TGCAGTGCCACCCAGACAGGGGTCGCCTACGAGCAGTACTTC	CSATQTGVAYEQYF
TRBV15	.	.	TRBJ2-1	TGTGCCACCAGCCTCACCGGGACTGAGTACAATGAGCAGTTCTTC	CATSLTGTEYNEQFF
TRBV5-1	TRBD2	.	TRBJ2-1	TGCGCCAGCAGCTTGGAGCGGGGGGGCTACAATGAGCAGTTCTTC	CASSLERGGYNEQFF
TRBV20-1	.	.	TRBJ2-5	TGCAGTGCTAGAGGAAACGGCCAAGAGACCCAGTACTTC	CSARGNGQETQYF
TRBV6-6	TRBD1	.	TRBJ2-7	TGTGCCAGCAGTTACAGGGACAGTCGCTACGAGCAGTACTTC	CASSYRDSRYEQYF
TRBV2	TRBD1	few	TRBJ1-1	TGTGCCAGCAGTAAACAGGGGGCCCTGAACACTGAAGCTTTCTTT	CASSKQGALNTEAFF
TRBV20-1	.	few	TRBJ1-2	TGCAGTGCTAGAGATCAGGTTAACTATGGCTACACCTTC	CSARDQVNYGYTF
TRBV9	TRBD2	.	TRBJ2-3	TGTGCCAGCAGCGCCACGACTAGCGGGGCAGCAGGTACGCAGTATTTT	CASSATTSGAAGTQYF
TRBV20-1	.	.	TRBJ1-1	TGCAGTGCTGGACCGGTGAACACTGAAGCTTTCTTT	CSAGPVNTEAFF
TRBV7-2	TRBD2	once	TRBJ2-5	TGTGCCAGCAGCATCGTAGCGGGGGAGGAGACCCAGTACTTC	CASSIVAGEETQYF
TRBV29-1	TRBD1	.	TRBJ2-3	TGCAGCGTTGAAGATGAGGACAGGGCAGATACGCAGTATTTT	CSVEDEDRADTQYF
TRBV7-6	TRBD2	once	TRBJ2-3	TGTGCCAGCAGCTTAGCGAGCCCTAGCGGAAGCACAGATACGCAGTATTTT	CASSLASPSGSTDTQYF
TRBV6-2/TRBV6-3	.	.	TRBJ1-2	TGTGCCAGCCAGGATTGGAACTATGGCTACACCTTC	CASQDWNYGYTF
TRBV7-9	.	once	TRBJ2-7	TGTGCCGGGGGCCCGCGGCAGCGACGTTACGAGCAGTACTTC	CAGGPRQRRYEQYF
TRBV27	.	.	TRBJ2-3	TGTGCCAGCAGTCCCCGCCAGGCGCCGCAGTATTTT	CASSPRQAPQYF
TRBV29-1	.	.	TRBJ2-1	TGCAGCCCCGATGAGCAGTTCTTC	CSPDEQFF
TRBV2	.	.	TRBJ1-5	TGTGCCAGCAGGCTCCGGGTTCTCTCCTACGAGCATTTT	CASRLRVLSYEHF
TRBV2	TRBD1	.	TRBJ1-4	TGTGCCAGCAGTGATTTGGGGACAGGGCACGAAAAACTGTTTTTT	CASSDLGTGHEKLFF
TRBV20-1	TRBD2	.	TRBJ2-7	TGCAGTGCTAGACGGCGGGGGACCTACGAGCAGTACTTC	CSARRRGTYEQYF
TRBV20-1	.	.	TRBJ1-5	TGCAGTGCTAGTCCTGCGTATCAGCCCCAGCATTTT	CSASPAYQPQHF
TRBV9	TRBD2	.	TRBJ2-1	TGTGCCAGCAGCGACGCTAGCGGGGGATACAATGAGCAGTTCTTC	CASSDASGGYNEQFF
TRBV20-1	.	few	TRBJ1-4	TGCAGTGCTAGAGATCTCGAAGCGGGATTGGGTGAAAAACTGTTTTTT	CSARDLEAGLGEKLFF
TRBV25-1	.	once	TRBJ1-1	TGTGCCAGCAGTGAATACGAGGGCGCGGGCACTGAAGCTTTCTTT	CASSEYEGAGTEAFF
TRBV20-1	.	.	TRBJ2-7	TGCAGTGCCAGCGCGCGGGTGAGCTCCTACGAGCAGTACTTC	CSASARVSSYEQYF
TRBV25-1	.	.	TRBJ2-3	TGTGCCAGCAGTGCTAGATTTATCGCTCCGGTCGGGGGGCCGACAGATACGCAGTATTTT	CASSARFIAPVGGPTDTQYF
TRBV7-2	.	.	TRBJ1-1	TGTGCCAGCAGCTTATTTCCCGCCGGCGGGGGCACTGAAGCTTTCTTT	CASSLFPAGGGTEAFF
TRBV9	.	.	TRBJ2-1	TGTGCCAGAAGCGGGCATGAGCAGTTATTC	CARSGHEQLF
TRBV5-1	.	many	TRBJ1-6	TGCGCCAGCAGCCTAGAAGCCGGACGCCTACATAATTCACCCCTCCACTTT	CASSLEAGRLHNSPLHF
TRBV10-3	.	few	TRBJ2-7	TGTGCCATCAATTTCTCGCCGGCCTACGAGCAGTACTTC	CAINFSPAYEQYF
TRBV20-1	.	.	TRBJ2-7	TGCAGTGCCCCTGGGGGCAGGGGGGCTTCCTACGAGCAGTACTTC	CSAPGGRGASYEQYF
TRBV5-1	.	.	TRBJ1-2	TGCGCCAGCAGCCCCGGGTCGGGCTATGGCTACACCTTC	CASSPGSGYGYTF
TRBV5-6	.	many	TRBJ2-3	TGTGCCAGCAGCTCAGGACTGCCCGGGTATGATACGCAGTATTTT	CASSSGLPGYDTQYF
TRBV9	.	.	TRBJ2-7	TGTGCCAGCAGTCGCGTAGGGGACACCTACGAGCAGTACTTC	CASSRVGDTYEQYF
TRBV5-8	TRBD1	.	TRBJ1-4	TGTGCCAGCAGCTGGACAGGGCGTGAAAAACTGTTTTTT	CASSWTGREKLFF
TRBV20-1	.	few	TRBJ2-5	TGCAGTGCTAGTAGGTGGCCTCAAGAGACCCAGTACTTC	CSASRWPQETQYF
TRBV20-1	TRBD2	.	TRBJ2-1	TGCAGTGCTGGACGGACTAGCGGGAGAGGTTATGATGAGCAGTTCTTC	CSAGRTSGRGYDEQFF